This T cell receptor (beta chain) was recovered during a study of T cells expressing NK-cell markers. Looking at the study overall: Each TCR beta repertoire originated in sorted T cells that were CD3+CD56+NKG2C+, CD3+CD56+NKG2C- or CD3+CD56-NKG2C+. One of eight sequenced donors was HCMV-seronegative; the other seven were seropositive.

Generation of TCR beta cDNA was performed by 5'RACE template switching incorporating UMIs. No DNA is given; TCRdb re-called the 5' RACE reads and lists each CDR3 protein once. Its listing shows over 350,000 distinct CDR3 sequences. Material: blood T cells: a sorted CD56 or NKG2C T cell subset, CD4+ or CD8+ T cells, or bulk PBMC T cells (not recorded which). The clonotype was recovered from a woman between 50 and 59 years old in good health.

This chain's CDR3 is CASTTRVEGCGEQFF. This chain uses TRBV6-7 with TRBJ2-1; with no DNA, the TCRdb D assignment of TRBD1 cannot be verified. TRBV6-7 is recorded as an ORF, its role being uncertain. The length of the CDR3 is 15 residues.